One and the same sample provided the 21 T cell receptor beta chains below, sequenced in a study of beta chain features in type 1 diabetes. Every bit of the isolated RNA underwent reverse transcription, so sequencing read expressed TCRB transcripts. The protocol was immunoSEQ multiplex PCR, while the TCRdb copy is restricted to in-frame clones and leaves out a portion. The data show 300,000 to 400,000 clones, around an eighth seen once. Sequences were obtained from naive CD4+ T cells from blood. These receptors were collected from a man aged 18 to 35 in good health.

The chain recombines TRBV6-1 with TRBJ2-1; D perhaps matches TRBD2 (5 bases). The CDR3 is 15 amino acids. V lost 3 bases and J lost 0, with 9 bases in between. The germline CDR1 and CDR2 sequences are MNHNS and SASEGT. The CDR3 nucleotides are TGTGCCAGCAGTGATGGGCTAGCCTCCTACAATGAGCAGTTCTTC. Translating gives CASSDGLASYNEQFF.

This rearrangement joins TRBV6-5 to TRBJ1-6, with TRBD1 as a possible D gene (6 bases). Germline assignment: CDR1 MNHEY and CDR2 SVGAGI. The CDR3 length is 13 residues. The germline V and J ends were trimmed by 6 bases and 6 bases, with 9 bases remaining between them. For the CDR3, the DNA is TGTGCCAGCAGGACAGGAGTTAATTCACCCCTCCACTTT. This encodes CASRTGVNSPLHF.

The J gene is TRBJ1-6, the V gene TRBV9; 12 nucleotides line up with TRBD1. The germline V gene has CDR1 SGDLS and CDR2 YYNGEE. V was clipped by 0 bases and J by 13 bases; unmatched bases: 5. This CDR3 has 15 amino acids. Here the CDR3 reads CASSVGGTGGAPLHF. The CDR3 nucleotides are TGTGCCAGCAGCGTAGGTGGGACAGGGGGCGCCCCCCTCCACTTT.

The CDR3 is CASSSLAGGYNEQFF. CDR3 nucleotide sequence: TGTGCCAGCAGCTCCCTAGCGGGGGGGTACAATGAGCAGTTCTTC. The chain employs TRBV5-4 and TRBJ2-1, with 12 bases fitting TRBD2. CDR1 SGHNT and CDR2 YYREEE come from the germline V gene (reference sequence). The length of the CDR3 is 15 residues. The J segment lost 4 bases and the V segment lost 3 bases, leaving 2 bases of the junction unmatched.

V is TRBV7-3 and J is TRBJ2-5; possible D gene TRBD1, 6 bases. Germline V gives CDR1 SGHTA, CDR2 FQGTGA. This CDR3 region has 15 residues. The germline V and J ends were trimmed by 6 bases and 1 base, with 15 bases remaining between them. The CDR3 spells CASSKGGRSQETQYF. CDR3 bases: TGTGCCAGCAGTAAAGGGGGACGCAGCCAAGAGACCCAGTACTTC.

The chain carries TRBV11-3 and TRBJ2-3; no clear D. Germline assignment: CDR1 SGHNT and CDR2 YENEEA. The length of the CDR3 is 13 residues. V was pared by 5 bases and J by 5 bases, with 11 bases between. CDR3 region: CASSTSVVDTQYF. CDR3 DNA: TGTGCCAGCAGCACCTCGGTGGTAGATACGCAGTATTTT.

The chain joins TRBV9 to TRBJ2-4, with 7 bases identical to TRBD2. CDR1 and CDR2 (germline): SGDLS, YYNGEE. The CDR3 spans 15 residues. V was clipped by 4 bases and J by 0 bases; unmatched bases: 4. Here the CDR3 reads CASSRGDSAKNIQYF. In nucleotides, the CDR3 is TGTGCCAGCAGCCGGGGGGACTCAGCCAAAAACATTCAGTACTTC. The whole variable domain, remainder taken from reference TRBV9 and TRBJ2-4, is DSGVTQTPKHLITATGQRVTLRCSPRSGDLSVYWYQQSLDQGLQFLIQYYNGEERAKGNILERFSAQQFPDLHSELNLSSLELGDSALYFCASSRGDSAKNIQYFGAGTRLSVL.

In its sample, this clone was seen a few times. This rearrangement joins TRBV9 to TRBJ1-3; D uncertain. Trimming pared 6 bases from V and 2 bases from J, leaving 12 bases between. The CDR3 extends over 14 amino acids. The germline V gene encodes CDR1 SGDLS and CDR2 YYNGEE. The DNA of the CDR3 is TGTGCCAGCAAGAGGGAATCGACTGGAAACACCATATATTTT. Its translation: CASKRESTGNTIYF.

This clone was found a few times. J is TRBJ1-1 and V is TRBV9, with TRBD1 identical over 9 bases. CDR1 SGDLS and CDR2 YYNGEE come from the germline V gene. This CDR3 is built from 15 residues. The V gene end was trimmed by 2 bases and the J gene end by 4 bases; junction bases not matched to a gene: 6. CDR3 bases: TGTGCCAGCAGCGTCACCGGGACAGGGTTCACTGAAGCTTTCTTT. It codes for CASSVTGTGFTEAFF. The variable domain in full, with the rest retrieved from reference TRBV9 and TRBJ1-1, is DSGVTQTPKHLITATGQRVTLRCSPRSGDLSVYWYQQSLDQGLQFLIQYYNGEERAKGNILERFSAQQFPDLHSELNLSSLELGDSALYFCASSVTGTGFTEAFFGQGTRLTVV.

In this sample, this clone turned up a few times. The chain couples TRBV6-6 to TRBJ2-5; D not certain. The V end lost 5 bases, the J end lost 2 bases, and 6 bases lay between the germline ends. Germline lookup yields CDR1 MNHNY and CDR2 SVGAGI (reference sequence). The CDR3 contains 12 residues. The CDR3 coding sequence is TGTGCCAGCAGTGAGGTACAAGAGACCCAGTACTTC. Protein: CASSEVQETQYF.

The V call is TRBV10-3, the J call TRBJ2-3, with 8 bases that match TRBD2. J gave up 4 bases and V 7 bases, and 10 bases lay outside the gene matches. Germline V gives CDR1 ENHRY, CDR2 SYGVKD. The CDR3 has 15 amino acids. For the CDR3, the DNA is TGTGCCATCACCCACACCCGGGGGGGCGCAGATACGCAGTATTTT. Translated: CAITHTRGGADTQYF.

This clone was counted between two and nine times. As DNA, the CDR3 is TGTGCCAGCAGTCTGACAGGGACCTATGGCTACACCTTC. Translating it yields CASSLTGTYGYTF. The V and J genes are TRBV6-5 and TRBJ1-2, with 7 bases fitting TRBD1. Germline values: CDR1 MNHEY, CDR2 SVGAGI. After removal of 5 bases from V and 4 bases from J, the junction contained 4 bases not matched to a gene. The CDR3 spans 13 residues.

The gene calls are TRBV27 and TRBJ1-2; 7 positions agree with TRBD1. Germline-derived CDR1 and CDR2 are MNHEY and SMNVEV (reference sequence). Trimming removed 5 bases from V and 8 bases from J; junction bases left unmatched: 14. There are 15 residues in the CDR3. The CDR3 protein is CASSRTTGTVDGYTF. The CDR3 DNA follows: TGTGCCAGCAGTCGTACGACCGGGACAGTAGACGGCTACACCTTC.

Remarks on this clone: Other DNA sequences in the sample encode the same CDR3. The chain has TRBV7-7 and TRBJ2-1; 11 bases are shared with TRBD2. The CDR3 contains 14 residues. Germline V gene sequence: CDR1 SSHAT, CDR2 FNYEAQ (reference sequence). The trim removed 3 bases at V and 8 bases at J, leaving 3 bases unmatched. The CDR3 DNA reads TGTGCCAGCAGCTTGGGGACTAGCGGTGATGAGCAGTTCTTC. This translates into CASSLGTSGDEQFF.

The CDR3 coding sequence is TGCGCCAGCAGCCCTCGAGGGGGTAGGGCAACCTACGAGCAGTACTTC. Its protein is CASSPRGGRATYEQYF. This sequence joins TRBV5-1 and TRBJ2-7; D may be TRBD1 (6 bases). Germline-derived CDR1 and CDR2 are SGHRS and YFSETQ. The CDR3 totals 16 residues. The V end was cut by 4 bases, the J end by 2 bases, with 19 bases between.

This clone was observed a handful of times. The chain has TRBV7-2 and TRBJ2-7; 7 bases align to TRBD1. The CDR3 is 16 residues long. The V gene end was trimmed by 5 bases and the J gene end by 2 bases; junction bases not matched to a gene: 12. Germline V gene data show CDR1 as SGHTA and CDR2 as FQGNSA. The chain's CDR3 is CASSERQGIIPYEQYF. The CDR3 coding sequence is TGTGCCAGCAGCGAGCGACAGGGAATTATTCCCTACGAGCAGTACTTC.

This clone was seen a few times. The chain links TRBV28 to TRBJ2-5; D gene uncertain. Germline loops: CDR1 MDHEN, CDR2 SYDVKM. Deletions cut 6 bases from V and 7 bases from J, with 15 bases between. CDR3 size: 13 residues. The CDR3 region has the DNA TGTGCCAGCAGCCTGGCCATTCGGGTGACCCAGTACTTC. It translates to CASSLAIRVTQYF.

This chain connects TRBV27 to TRBJ2-7; possible D gene TRBD2, 6 bases. Between the trimmed V and J ends, which lost 2 bases and 2 bases, there was a span of 13 bases. Looked up from germline, CDR1 is MNHEY and CDR2 is SMNVEV (reference sequence). The CDR3 contains 15 residues. The CDR3 DNA sequence: TGTGCCAGCAGTTTAAAGGGACTGAGTACCTACGAGCAGTACTTC. Translated: CASSLKGLSTYEQYF.

V gene TRBV6-5 combines with J gene TRBJ2-7, with D perhaps TRBD1 (6 bases). Trimming left V 5 bases short and J 3 bases short, with 8 bases between. The germline V gene encodes CDR1 MNHEY and CDR2 SVGAGI. The CDR3 loop spans 12 amino acids. The CDR3, as DNA: TGTGCCAGCAGTCGGGACATCTACGAGCAGTACTTC. This translates into CASSRDIYEQYF.

V is TRBV30 and J is TRBJ1-2, with 7 bases matching TRBD1. Germline V gene sequence: CDR1 GTSNPN, CDR2 SVGIG (reference sequence). This CDR3 is 14 amino acids long. V shed 3 bases and J 7 bases; nucleotides not matched to a gene: 11. The CDR3 DNA sequence: TGTGCCTGGAGCACCAGACAGGGCCGGGGTGGCTACACCTTC. Translation gives CAWSTRQGRGGYTF.

The V gene is TRBV19, the J gene TRBJ2-7; 9 nucleotides align to TRBD1. The CDR3 is made up of 15 amino acids. Germline lookup yields CDR1 LNHDA and CDR2 SQIVND (reference sequence). The J segment lost 2 bases and the V segment lost 6 bases, leaving 8 bases of the junction unmatched. CDR3 coding DNA: TGTGCCAGTAGCATACAGGGGGCGCGAACCTACGAGCAGTACTTC. Translating it yields CASSIQGARTYEQYF.